The 5 T cell receptor beta chains reported below all come from one sample, sequenced in a study of cytomegalovirus exposure and HLA in healthy donors. The PCR ran on 60 Vbeta and 13 Jbeta primers. Assay used: immunoSEQ multiplex PCR; TCRdb lists only in-frame clones, some missing. The sample consists of about 120,000 clones, less than 80% of them appearing once. The sample consisted of PBMCs. The receptors come from a woman aged 45-59 years in good health and CMV-seronegative.

The rearrangement joins TRBV6-6 to TRBJ2-7; 14 positions agree with TRBD2. The CDR3 consists of 16 residues. Germline-derived CDR1 and CDR2 are MNHNY and SVGAGI (reference sequence). V lost 8 bases and J lost 0; bases outside the gene matches: 6. CDR3 loop: CASGGTSGRNSYEQYF. The CDR3 DNA reads as TGTGCCAGCGGAGGGACTAGCGGGAGAAACTCCTACGAGCAGTACTTC.

J is TRBJ2-1 and V is TRBV7-9; a possible D gene is TRBD2 (6 bases). The CDR3 loop spans 13 amino acids. Germline V gene data show CDR1 as SEHNR and CDR2 as FQNEAQ (reference sequence). The germline V and J ends were trimmed by 4 bases and 8 bases, with 12 bases remaining between them. CDR3 region: CASSSRLGYEQFF. Written as DNA, the CDR3 is TGTGCCAGCAGCTCTCGACTAGGCTATGAGCAGTTCTTC.

The genes are TRBV10-3 and TRBJ2-7; 7 bases are shared with TRBD2. This CDR3 is built from 15 residues. With 0 bases clipped from V and 1 base from J, the junction kept 3 bases outside the gene matches. The germline V gene encodes CDR1 ENHRY and CDR2 SYGVKD. This CDR3 is CAISESGRESYEQYF. Written as DNA, the CDR3 is TGTGCCATCAGTGAGTCGGGGCGGGAGTCCTACGAGCAGTACTTC.

In its sample, this clone was seen a few times. The rearrangement joins TRBV5-6 to TRBJ2-3; 9 positions agree with TRBD1. The CDR3 totals 16 residues. The V and J ends lost 0 bases and 5 bases, in that order; junction bases with no gene match: 7. Germline CDR1 SGHDT, CDR2 YYEEEE. CDR3 DNA sequence: TGTGCCAGCAGCTTGGAGGACAGGGGATATGTAGATACGCAGTATTTT. It translates to CASSLEDRGYVDTQYF.

This chain uses TRBV6-1 with TRBJ2-3; 8 bases agree with TRBD2. The junction had 5 bases not matched to a gene; V was cut back by 4 bases and J by 2 bases. This CDR3 has 15 residues. From germline, CDR1 is MNHNS and CDR2 SASEGT. Here the CDR3 DNA reads TGTGCCAGCAGTGCCCCGGGGGGGCACACAGATACGCAGTATTTT. Its translation is CASSAPGGHTDTQYF.